The rows below give T cell receptor beta chains drawn from one sample of a study of CXCR3-negative and CXCR3-positive naive CD8 T cells. TCRdb re-called the 5' RACE reads; every CDR3 protein appears as one record, without DNA. In total, the table holds more than 80,000 distinct CDR3 sequences. Sequencing was done on a sample of naive CXCR3+ CD8+ T cells from blood. The receptors here all came from a human donor in good health. Some clones in this sample may be carry-over from other donors' samples. The CDR3 runs from the conserved cysteine through the conserved F or W.

v_gene	j_gene	CDR3aa
TRBV28	TRBJ2-5	CASSFGAIQETQYF
TRBV20-1	TRBJ2-7	CSARNRGTYEQYF
TRBV5-6	TRBJ1-1	CASSLAGPTEAFF
TRBV12-3/TRBV12-4	TRBJ1-4	CASSARTAQIQFF
TRBV4-3	TRBJ2-7	CVSSQALGLGQNSYEQYF
TRBV5-1	TRBJ2-2	CASSLDLAGELFF
TRBV29-1	TRBJ1-2	CSVEDPRAGGYTF
TRBV7-2	TRBJ2-1	CASSRLAFSSYNEQFF
TRBV9	TRBJ1-5	CASSQGGPSQPQHF
TRBV7-9	TRBJ2-5	CASSLWDREETQYF
TRBV29-1	TRBJ1-1	CSVVENNTEAFF
TRBV23-1	TRBJ1-4	CASNQWSSGNEKLFF
TRBV5-1	TRBJ2-7	CASSPGTGYTEQYF
TRBV7-9	TRBJ1-6	CATTPGSYNSPLHF
TRBV7-2	TRBJ2-7	CASGGQGGIDEQYF
TRBV11-1	TRBJ2-1	CASSFDGFEQFF
TRBV28	TRBJ2-2	CASMSPGAFTGELFF
TRBV28	TRBJ2-1	CASSLTRNHEQFF
TRBV19	TRBJ1-3	CASGFQGSTIYF
TRBV11-2	TRBJ2-1	CASSLEPDFPRNEQFF
TRBV13	TRBJ2-7	CASSSRDRVIGYEQYF
TRBV5-6	TRBJ2-3	CASRDSGRSGDTQYF
TRBV19	TRBJ1-2	CASHGTGGSYGYTF
TRBV15	TRBJ1-1	CATSRDLLEAFF
TRBV29-1	TRBJ2-5	CSVEFRQETQYF
TRBV3-1	TRBJ2-5	CASSQEAGTAKETQYF
TRBV6-2/TRBV6-3	TRBJ2-7	CASTRFGTSEYEQYF
TRBV5-5	TRBJ1-4	CASSLEVRTGPVEKLFF
TRBV20-1	TRBJ2-3	CSARETGADTQYF
TRBV28	TRBJ2-7	CASTISGDAYEQYF
TRBV7-2	TRBJ1-1	CASSPPVTGDLNTEAFF
TRBV4-3	TRBJ2-7	CASSRGRLNYEQYF
TRBV2	TRBJ2-1	CASGTEYNEQFF
TRBV5-6	TRBJ1-2	CASSFGQGHGYTF
TRBV28	TRBJ2-4	CASSTLQNIQYF